This entry concerns a single T cell receptor (beta chain). The sample originates from a study of blood T cell repertoires in COVID-19. Overall study: Specimens from acute and convalescent COVID-19 originated in the United States, Italy and Spain.

The repertoire was sequenced with immunoSEQ multiplex PCR; TCRdb's copy has only in-frame clones and lacks some. The sample lists 150,000 to 160,000 clones, roughly four fifths occurring once. This CDR3 region has 14 residues. Trimming took off 0 bases at V and 6 bases at J, with 9 bases between the two ends. CDR1 is SGHTA, CDR2 FQGTGA, per germline. The sequenced sample was peripheral blood. The TCR originated in a man older than 75 with acute or convalescent COVID-19. V is TRBV7-3 and J is TRBJ1-5; a possible D gene is TRBD1 (5 bases). The CDR3 nucleotides are TGTGCCAGCAGCTTAACAGGGGAGGGTCAGCCCCAGCATTTT. Translating gives CASSLTGEGQPQHF.